This T cell receptor (beta chain) was sequenced for a study of circulating tumor DNA in untreated peripheral T-cell lymphoma. Comment on this clone: Its antigen is currently unknown.

The repertoire was sequenced with immunoSEQ multiplex PCR; TCRdb's copy has only in-frame clones and lacks some. The sample consists of 2,600 or so clones, approximately 82% of them appearing once. Trimming removed 6 bases at V and 6 bases at J, with 18 bases between. Per the germline V gene, CDR1 is MDHEN and CDR2 is SYDVKM. The CDR3 sequence is 15 residues long. Study-wide results and limits: Tumor-specific clonotypes: identified in 60% to 80% of patients, roughly 88% of baseline tissues.

The V call is TRBV28, the J call TRBJ2-1, with TRBD2 as a possible D gene (7 bases). The specimen sequenced was tumor tissue. The sequence was obtained from a human donor with peripheral T-cell lymphoma. The CDR3 loop reads CASSSAGAPPNEQFF. DNA for the CDR3: TGTGCCAGCAGCTCTGCGGGGGCCCCCCCCAATGAGCAGTTCTTC.